This record looks at one T cell receptor beta chain sequence and its context. Its specificity is unknown. The CDR3 extends over 15 amino acids. V lost 4 bases to trimming and J lost 3 bases; unmatched junction nucleotides: 6. Looked up from germline, CDR1 is SGHRS and CDR2 is YFSETQ. Clones were sequenced by immunoSEQ multiplex PCR, and TCRdb holds only the in-frame ones, with some missing. This table holds about 120,000 clones, roughly 91% found once. This specimen comes from a study of T cell responses to AZD1222 COVID-19 vaccine. Overall study: Pooled samples include second doses given at about 4 or 12 weeks.

Study-wide results and limits: In a largely white British group with more females than males, clonal diversity was possibly underestimated.

This sample comprised peripheral blood, obtained on day 0 of AZD1222 vaccination. This chain connects TRBV5-1 to TRBJ1-4, with 7 bases lining up with TRBD1. The TCR was taken from an adult in good health. The CDR3 region has the DNA TGCGCCAGCAGCGCCGGACAGGCCCCTAATGAAAAACTGTTTTTT. As protein: CASSAGQAPNEKLFF.